The 8 T cell receptor beta chains reported below all come from one sample, sequenced in a study of CD8+ T cells in alopecia areata. As the sequencing template, cDNA was produced by extracting RNA and reverse transcribing it. The assay was immunoSEQ multiplex PCR, and TCRdb's table has in-frame clones only and misses some. The sample lists more than 110,000 clones; roughly 52% were seen once. Regarding treatment: oral pan-JAK inhibitor, 5-10 mg twice daily. Sequenced material: CD8+ T cells sorted from blood, taken at week 4, from a patient treated with tofacitinib. Receptor source: a human donor with alopecia areata.

The chain links TRBV13 to TRBJ2-7; 9 bases line up with TRBD2. The CDR3 is 13 amino acids. Trimming took 3 bases from V and 7 from J; bases not matched to a gene: 4. Germline V gene lookup returns CDR1 PRHDT and CDR2 FYEKMQ (reference sequence). The CDR3, as DNA: TGTGCCAGCAGCTTGGGACTAGCTAAAGAGCAGTACTTC. Translating gives CASSLGLAKEQYF.

This clone was detected a few times. The chain uses TRBV19 and TRBJ1-5, with D possibly being TRBD1 (5 bases). V dropped 10 bases and J dropped 3 bases, with 10 bases sitting between them. CDR3 length: 12 residues. Germline CDR1 is LNHDA and CDR2 is SQIVND (reference sequence). The CDR3 here is CATQEDNQPQHF. The CDR3 coding sequence is TGTGCCACACAGGAAGACAATCAGCCCCAGCATTTT.

J is TRBJ2-7 and V is TRBV2; a weak D match, TRBD1 (6 bases). The CDR3 consists of 13 residues. The germline V gene encodes CDR1 SNHLY and CDR2 FYNNEI. The V end lost 6 bases, the J end lost 7 bases, and 16 bases lay between the germline ends. The CDR3 nucleotides read TGTGCCAGCAGGCTGACAGGCGCCCCTGAGCAGTACTTC. It yields the protein CASRLTGAPEQYF.

This clone was counted between two and nine times. The chain couples TRBV5-6 to TRBJ2-7, with TRBD1 identical over 9 bases. The CDR3 runs to 15 residues. V was pared by 0 bases and J by 4 bases, with 5 bases of the junction left unmatched. Germline V lookup: CDR1 SGHDT, CDR2 YYEEEE. For the CDR3, the DNA is TGTGCCAGCAGCTTGGGGGACAGGGAGTTGTACGAGCAGTACTTC. Protein product: CASSLGDRELYEQYF. Full variable domain (outside the CDR3, taken from reference TRBV5-6 and TRBJ2-7): DAGVTQSPTHLIKTRGQQVTLRCSPKSGHDTVSWYQQALGQGPQFIFQYYEEEERQRGNFPDRFSGHQFPNYSSELNVNALLLGDSALYLCASSLGDRELYEQYFGPGTRLTVT.

This clone occurred a few times. This sequence joins TRBV10-2 and TRBJ2-7; D remains unclear. This CDR3 comprises 16 residues. CDR1 and CDR2 from the germline V gene are WSHSY and SAAADI. Deletions cut 6 bases from V and 2 bases from J, with 20 bases between. The CDR3 here is CASSEPGLQSPYEQYF. In DNA, the CDR3 is TGCGCCAGCAGCGAACCGGGTCTCCAAAGCCCCTACGAGCAGTACTTC.

The J gene is TRBJ2-2, the V gene TRBV29-1; weak D call: TRBD1 (5 bases). Trimming pared 6 bases from V and 3 bases from J, leaving 11 bases between. The germline V gene encodes CDR1 SQVTM and CDR2 ANQGSEA. The CDR3 is 13 residues long. The CDR3 nucleotides read TGCAGCGTATTGACAGTTGACACCGGGGAGCTGTTTTTT. Protein product: CSVLTVDTGELFF.

V gene TRBV30 combines with J gene TRBJ1-2, with D unresolved. Trimming left V 0 bases short and J 9 bases short, with 11 bases between. The CDR3 sequence is 12 residues long. Germline assignment: CDR1 GTSNPN and CDR2 SVGIG (reference sequence). In nucleotides, the CDR3 is TGTGCCTGGAGTGTAGCGGCGGGGAGCTACACCTTC. Translated, it gives CAWSVAAGSYTF.

The chain recombines TRBV10-3 with TRBJ2-3; unclear D gene. Germline CDR1 reads ENHRY; CDR2 reads SYGVKD. This CDR3 has 11 amino acids. Trimming stripped 6 bases from V and 2 bases from J, with 3 bases between. The CDR3 is CAIRNTDTQYF. The CDR3 DNA is TGTGCCATCAGGAACACAGATACGCAGTATTTT.